The T cell receptor beta chain under discussion was sequenced for a study of cytomegalovirus exposure and HLA in healthy donors. The study's findings and limits: For most TCR beta V segments, an earlier analysis put the productive rate at about 87% or about 30% of the time. A missense DCLRE1C variant was associated with V- and J-gene trimming of TCR beta chains in a later analysis, and an independent cohort replicated the association. With high specificity and sensitivity, the classifier reportedly diagnosed cytomegalovirus status.

In the PCR, 60 Vbeta and 13 Jbeta primers were used. TCRdb keeps only in-frame clones here, not all; method: immunoSEQ multiplex PCR. In the table there are approximately 110,000 clones, approximately 66% of which are singletons. This CDR3 comprises 11 residues. Per the germline V gene, CDR1 is SGHRS and CDR2 is YFSETQ. V was trimmed by 5 bases and J by 7 bases, leaving 6 bases between them. Donors sampled were nominally healthy, though unrecorded immune exposures were likely. This clone was seen a handful of times. Antigen unknown. The J gene is TRBJ1-4, the V gene TRBV5-1; D is uncertain. The clonotype originates from a man in his forties in good health and CMV-seropositive. What was sequenced was PBMCs. The DNA of the CDR3 is TGCGCCAGCAGTAGTGGTGAAAAACTGTTTTTT. The encoded protein is CASSSGEKLFF.